This TCR beta chain came from a study of monozygotic twins with inflammatory bowel disease (dated by TCRdb to between 2019 and 2020). Some background on the complete study: A total of 28 monozygotic twin pairs were included in the full study, comprising nine German pairs (four IBD-concordant, five IBD-discordant) and 19 IBD-discordant Danish pairs. Each individual had, on average, about 151 000 unique TCRalpha sequences and 181 000 unique TCRbeta sequences available for analysis. Disease-associated traits were sought mainly through comparisons between IBD patients and their genetically identical healthy co-twins within discordant pairs. Summary of the overall study and its limitations: Repertoire similarity did not differ between concordant and discordant twins, possibly due to limited statistical power. A decrease in TCRbeta repertoire diversity, as measured by inverse Simpson index, was observed in IBD patients compared with their healthy co-twins. The results gave no support for a single strong signal or clonotype linked to IBD. Because patients received different immunosuppressive treatments, the repertoires may have picked up extra background noise and variability between individuals. Compared with healthy twins, IBD patients had fewer clonotypes in common with other individuals, a difference most pronounced in patients showing signs of disease activity. Distinction between different T cell subtypes could not be achieved in the analysis.

The germline V gene provides CDR1 LGHNA and CDR2 YSLEER. Reading from cysteine to phenylalanine, the CDR3 counts 13 amino acids. No DNA accompanies this entry. From each donor, an approximately 2.5 ml peripheral blood sample was collected into PAXgene tubes and kept at -80 degrees C. Total RNA was isolated from whole blood with the PAXgene blood miRNA kit on an automated QIAcube, without T cell sorting. Peripheral blood from monozygotic twin pairs concordant or discordant for inflammatory bowel disease was subjected to deep TCRalpha and TCRbeta repertoire profiling with unique molecular barcoding. Smoking habits were recorded for all twin pairs, with individuals classified as current, former or never smokers. Of note for this clonotype: The antigen this receptor binds is unknown.

Libraries were prepared through 5' RACE. Each TCR library was prepared from 3,500 to 4,500 ng of total RNA. For each sample, cDNA synthesis was carried out in eight separate reactions using SMARTScribe reverse transcriptase. During cDNA synthesis, unique molecular identifiers containing a 6-nucleotide sample barcode were introduced by template switching. Amplification of TCRalpha and TCRbeta cDNA involved two nested PCRs of 16 and 9 cycles, and each PCR was followed by bead purification. Before amplification, the cDNA was treated with uracil DNA-glycosylase and purified using the QIAquick PCR purification kit. The second PCR was the step at which Illumina TruSeq-compatible adapters and sample-specific barcodes were added. TapeStation and Qubit were used to check library quality and concentration, and about 5 ng of each library was pooled. Sequencing of pooled libraries was carried out on an Illumina HiSeq2500 single-index Rapid Run using 2 x 100 bp reads and custom sequencing primers. On the study's bioinformatics: UMI-based consensus assembly with MiGEC version 1.2.6 was used to correct PCR and sequencing errors. MiXCR version 2.1.1 was used to carry out V(D)J alignment, clonotype assembly and CDR3 extraction. To normalise gene usage, clonotype sharing and MAIT/NKT TCR abundance, the analysis used the top 1000, 10 000 and 20 000 clonotypes per sample. After downsampling to 27 000 UMIs, diversity was calculated as the inverse Simpson index using the vegan R package. Paired Mann-Whitney U tests were applied to discordant twin pairs, and Benjamini-Hochberg correction was used for multiple testing. Through TCRdb reprocessing, the reads give one entry per CDR3 protein sequence; DNA is omitted. TCRdb assigned the V and J calls; the authors' analysis was not used. This sample's records show approximately 140,000 distinct CDR3 sequences. The ten largest clonotypes hold 2% to 3% of the sample.

The sequenced sample was blood. The V and J segments used are TRBV4-3 and TRBJ2-7. This receptor was taken from a human donor with ulcerative colitis or Crohn's disease, or a healthy co-twin of an affected twin (not recorded which). This receptor has the CDR3 CASSQDNGREQYF.